This record concerns one T cell receptor (beta chain) sequence. Its antigen remains unidentified. Other DNA sequences from this sample encode an identical CDR3 as well. This specimen comes from a study of cytomegalovirus exposure and HLA in healthy donors. For the study at large: There were 350 to 400 genotyped donors. Of these, roughly 82% fell in the genetic ancestry cluster associated with self-reported Caucasian donors. Study observations and caveats: Previously analyzed data showed that most TCR beta V segments were productive at a frequency of about 87% or about 30%.

The germline gives CDR1 MNHEY, CDR2 SMNVEV (reference sequence). There are 14 residues in the CDR3. Unmatched junction bases numbered 8, after V lost 7 bases and J lost 7 bases. PCR was performed using 60 Vbeta and 13 Jbeta primers. TCRdb keeps only in-frame clones here, not all; method: immunoSEQ multiplex PCR. The repertoire holds some 150,000 clones, with 75% to 80% as singletons. Unrecorded immune exposure was likely among donors, who were nominally healthy when sampled. The chain combines TRBV27 with TRBJ2-2; TRBD1 agrees at 8 bases. The sequencing input was PBMCs. The receptor's source is a female donor in good health and CMV-seronegative. The CDR3 spells CASIAQGVFGELFF. The DNA for the CDR3 is TGTGCCAGCATCGCACAGGGGGTTTTCGGGGAGCTGTTTTTT.